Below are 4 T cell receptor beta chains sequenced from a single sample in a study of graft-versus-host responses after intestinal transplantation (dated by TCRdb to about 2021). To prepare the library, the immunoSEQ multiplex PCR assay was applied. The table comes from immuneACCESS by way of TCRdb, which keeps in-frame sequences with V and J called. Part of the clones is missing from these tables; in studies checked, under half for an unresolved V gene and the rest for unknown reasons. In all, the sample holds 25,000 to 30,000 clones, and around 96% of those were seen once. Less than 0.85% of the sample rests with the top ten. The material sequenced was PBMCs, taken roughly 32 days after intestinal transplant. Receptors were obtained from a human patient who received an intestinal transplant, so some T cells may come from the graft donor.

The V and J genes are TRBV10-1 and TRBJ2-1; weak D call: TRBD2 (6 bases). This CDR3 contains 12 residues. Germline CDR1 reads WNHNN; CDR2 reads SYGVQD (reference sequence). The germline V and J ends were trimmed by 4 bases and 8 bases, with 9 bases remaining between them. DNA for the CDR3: TGCGCCAGCAGTGCGCGGGGAGATGAGCAGTTCTTC. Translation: CASSARGDEQFF.

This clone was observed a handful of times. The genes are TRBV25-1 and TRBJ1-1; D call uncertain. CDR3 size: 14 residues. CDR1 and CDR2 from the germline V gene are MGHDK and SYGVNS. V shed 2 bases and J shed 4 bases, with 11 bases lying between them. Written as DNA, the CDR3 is TGTGCCAGCAGTGAACAAGGGAGACCCACTGAAGCTTTCTTT. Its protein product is CASSEQGRPTEAFF.

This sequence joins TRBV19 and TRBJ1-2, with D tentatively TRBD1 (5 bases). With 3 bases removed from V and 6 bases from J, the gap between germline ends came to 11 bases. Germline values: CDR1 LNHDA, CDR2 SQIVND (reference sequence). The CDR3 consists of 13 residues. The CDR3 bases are TGTGCCAGTAGTATGATTCAGGGAGATGGCTACACCTTC. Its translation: CASSMIQGDGYTF.

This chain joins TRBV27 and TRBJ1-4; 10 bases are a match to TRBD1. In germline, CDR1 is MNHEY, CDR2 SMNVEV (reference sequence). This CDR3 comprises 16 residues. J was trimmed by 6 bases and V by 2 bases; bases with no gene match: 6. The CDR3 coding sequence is TGTGCCAGCAGTTTAACGACAGGGGGCTACGATGAAAAACTGTTTTTT. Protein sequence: CASSLTTGGYDEKLFF.